These 16 T cell receptor beta chains were sequenced from one sample in a study of T cells after yellow fever vaccination (dated by TCRdb to between 2017 and 2020). Libraries were built with 5' RACE. Sequencing instrument: Illumina NovaSeq 6000. The raw public reads went through TCRdb reprocessing: fastp at Q25, MiXCR clone calling, in-frame beta chains kept. CDR3 protein sequences are deduplicated, and each keeps its most common genes and DNA. In all, the sample holds some 320,000 distinct CDR3 sequences, and approximately 12% of those were seen once. The top ten clonotypes cover over 3% of the sample. Interpreted using the paper, the treatment or condition label stands for: live attenuated yellow fever vaccine strain. The source material was CD4+ T cells sorted from PBMCs, sampled 45 days after the yellow fever booster vaccination. The receptors here all came from a man aged 18 to 29 who received the YFV17D yellow fever vaccine.

J is TRBJ2-3 and V is TRBV5-1; 7 bases are shared with TRBD2. CDR3 length: 19 residues. The germline CDR1 and CDR2 sequences are SGHRS and YFSETQ. The trim removed 0 bases at V and 0 bases at J, leaving 13 bases unmatched. This CDR3 reads CASSLASSSGYPSTDTQYF. Here the CDR3 DNA reads TGCGCCAGCAGCTTGGCCTCTAGTAGCGGGTACCCTAGCACAGATACGCAGTATTTT. Complete variable domain (other parts from reference TRBV5-1 and TRBJ2-3): KAGVTQTPRYLIKTRGQQVTLSCSPISGHRSVSWYQQTPGQGLQFLFEYFSETQRNKGNFPGRFSGRQFSNSRSEMNVSTLELGDSALYLCASSLASSSGYPSTDTQYFGPGTRLTVL.

The rearrangement uses TRBV6-6 and TRBJ1-1, with D perhaps matching TRBD1 (5 bases). From germline, CDR1 is MNHNY and CDR2 SVGAGI (reference sequence). This CDR3 has 15 residues. The V and J ends lost 2 bases and 4 bases respectively, with 14 bases between them. CDR3 in amino acids: CASSYGGGGGTEAFF. CDR3 nucleotides: TGTGCCAGCAGTTACGGGGGAGGTGGCGGCACTGAAGCTTTCTTT.

This clonotype was observed a handful of times. J is TRBJ2-3 and V is TRBV7-8; 7 nucleotides line up with TRBD2. J gave up 0 bases and V 1 base, and 7 bases lay outside the gene matches. This CDR3 is built from 17 residues. The germline gives CDR1 SGHVS, CDR2 FQNEAQ. CDR3 DNA sequence: TGTGCCAGCAGCTTAGGCTCCGGCGGGGGTAGCACAGATACGCAGTATTTT. Translation gives CASSLGSGGGSTDTQYF. Variable domain in full (rest from reference TRBV7-8 and TRBJ2-3): GAGVSQSPRYKVAKRGQDVALRCDPISGHVSLFWYQQALGQGPEFLTYFQNEAQLDKSGLPSDRFFAERPEGSVSTLKIQRTQQEDSAVYLCASSLGSGGGSTDTQYFGPGTRLTVL.

The chain joins TRBV7-2 to TRBJ2-2; D is unclear. Deletions cut 1 base from V and 7 bases from J, with 13 bases between. The CDR3 has 15 amino acids. Per the germline V gene, CDR1 is SGHTA and CDR2 is FQGNSA. This CDR3 is CASSLVGRALGELFF. CDR3 DNA sequence: TGTGCCAGCAGCTTAGTGGGTCGTGCTCTCGGGGAGCTGTTTTTT.

This clonotype came up a few times. This rearrangement joins TRBV6-5 to TRBJ1-2, with D perhaps TRBD1 (6 bases). Trimming removed 8 bases from V and 8 bases from J, with 21 bases in between. The CDR3 loop spans 14 amino acids. From germline, CDR1 is MNHEY and CDR2 SVGAGI. DNA for the CDR3: TGTGCCAGCGGACTTGCCAGGGGTTCGAGCGGCTACACCTTC. Translating gives CASGLARGSSGYTF.

V is TRBV7-9 and J is TRBJ2-6; D might be TRBD1 or TRBD2, each matching 6 bases. Deletions cut 5 bases from V and 4 bases from J, with 15 bases between. The CDR3 sequence is 16 residues long. From germline, CDR1 is SEHNR and CDR2 FQNEAQ (reference sequence). The CDR3 nucleotides are TGTGCCAGCAGCCAGTGGGGGGCGGCCGGGGCCAACGTCCTGACTTTC. This codes for CASSQWGAAGANVLTF.

This clonotype was found a few times. The J gene is TRBJ2-3, the V gene TRBV7-9, with 9 positions matching TRBD1. V shed 6 bases and J 6 bases; nucleotides not matched to a gene: 10. Germline assignment: CDR1 SEHNR and CDR2 FQNEAQ (reference sequence). The CDR3 contains 15 residues. CDR3 loop: CASRPTGGVGDTQYF. CDR3 DNA: TGTGCCAGCAGACCTACAGGGGGCGTCGGGGATACGCAGTATTTT.

About this clonotype: Given a much more abundant clone one base away, this may be a read error. The CDR3 carries no conserved terminal phenylalanine or tryptophan, so it likely arises from a read error. The J gene is TRBJ1-4, the V gene TRBV11-2; D unclear. CDR1 SGHAT and CDR2 FQNNGV come from the germline V gene. This CDR3 has 14 residues. With 5 bases removed from V and 4 bases from J, the gap between germline ends came to 11 bases. Here the CDR3 DNA reads TGTGCCAGCAGCGGGTGGGGTGGTAATGAAAAACTGTTTATT. Translation: CASSGWGGNEKLFI.

The CDR3, as DNA: TGCAGTGCGCAAAGGGCTAGCGGGGCCATGAGCTCCTACAATGAGCAGTTCTTC. Its protein product is CSAQRASGAMSSYNEQFF. The J gene is TRBJ2-1, the V gene TRBV20-1; TRBD2 aligns across 9 bases. The CDR3 has 18 amino acids. CDR1 is DFQATT, CDR2 SNEGSKA, per germline (reference sequence). Losses at the gene ends were 6 bases for V and 0 bases for J; bases not matched to a gene: 15.

Only a few counts were recorded for this clonotype. At one end, the junction sequence differs from germline, possibly due to a read error. The rearrangement joins TRBV6-6 to TRBJ1-1, with D tentatively TRBD1 (6 bases). CDR1 and CDR2 from the germline V gene are MNHNY and SVGAGI (reference sequence). The CDR3 loop spans 14 amino acids. DNA for the CDR3: TGTGCCAGCAGCCACCCAAGGGGGAACGCTGAAGCTTTCTTT. The encoded protein is CASSHPRGNAEAFF.

The chain couples TRBV6-5 to TRBJ1-6; the match to TRBD1 covers 9 bases. This CDR3 spans 18 amino acids. Unmatched junction bases numbered 17, after V lost 5 bases and J lost 9 bases. Germline CDR1 is MNHEY and CDR2 is SVGAGI. CDR3: CASSIETFIGTGRSPLHF. The CDR3 DNA follows: TGTGCCAGCAGTATTGAGACTTTTATCGGGACAGGGCGTTCACCCCTCCACTTT.

The chain uses TRBV5-1 and TRBJ2-3, with D possibly being TRBD2 (6 bases). With 3 bases removed from V and 4 bases from J, the gap between germline ends came to 12 bases. The CDR3 is made up of 14 amino acids. Germline CDR1 reads SGHRS; CDR2 reads YFSETQ. The CDR3 nucleotides read TGCGCCAGCAGCTCCCAGGGAGGCGCAGATACGCAGTATTTT. It translates to CASSSQGGADTQYF.

This clonotype has only a few counts. V is TRBV4-1 and J is TRBJ1-1; maybe TRBD1 (5 bases). With 9 bases removed from V and 2 bases from J, the gap between germline ends came to 16 bases. Per the germline V gene, CDR1 is MGHRA and CDR2 is YSYEKL. CDR3 length equals 14 residues. The CDR3 region is CASASPGRNTEAFF. Here the CDR3 DNA reads TGCGCCAGTGCGTCACCAGGGCGCAACACTGAAGCTTTCTTT.

The chain uses TRBV6-5 and TRBJ2-7; a weak D match, TRBD1 (6 bases). The V gene's germline CDR1 is MNHEY and CDR2 SVGAGI. The length of the CDR3 is 16 residues. The V end lost 3 bases, the J end lost 3 bases, and 18 bases lay between the germline ends. DNA for the CDR3: TGTGCCAGCAGTTATCCAATCTTCAAGACAGGCTACGAGCAGTACGTC. This translates into CASSYPIFKTGYEQYV.

This clonotype was detected ten times or more. The chain is built from TRBV9 and TRBJ2-7; TRBD1 aligns across 7 bases. Per germline, CDR1 SGDLS and CDR2 YYNGEE. The CDR3 length is 16 residues. V lost 3 bases to trimming and J lost 1 base; unmatched junction nucleotides: 10. The CDR3 DNA is TGTGCCAGCAGCGCCCAGACAGGGAGATCTTCCTACGAGCAGTACTTC. It is translated as CASSAQTGRSSYEQYF.

About this clonotype itself: One end of the junction does not line up with germline, which may come from a read error. The chain combines TRBV7-7 with TRBJ2-2; D unclear. CDR1 SSHAT and CDR2 FNYEAQ come from the germline V gene (reference sequence). This CDR3 is 16 amino acids long. The CDR3 DNA is TGTGCTAGCAGTAAAGGTCCCTCCTCTAACACCGGGGAGCTGTTTTTT. As protein: CASSKGPSSNTGELFF.